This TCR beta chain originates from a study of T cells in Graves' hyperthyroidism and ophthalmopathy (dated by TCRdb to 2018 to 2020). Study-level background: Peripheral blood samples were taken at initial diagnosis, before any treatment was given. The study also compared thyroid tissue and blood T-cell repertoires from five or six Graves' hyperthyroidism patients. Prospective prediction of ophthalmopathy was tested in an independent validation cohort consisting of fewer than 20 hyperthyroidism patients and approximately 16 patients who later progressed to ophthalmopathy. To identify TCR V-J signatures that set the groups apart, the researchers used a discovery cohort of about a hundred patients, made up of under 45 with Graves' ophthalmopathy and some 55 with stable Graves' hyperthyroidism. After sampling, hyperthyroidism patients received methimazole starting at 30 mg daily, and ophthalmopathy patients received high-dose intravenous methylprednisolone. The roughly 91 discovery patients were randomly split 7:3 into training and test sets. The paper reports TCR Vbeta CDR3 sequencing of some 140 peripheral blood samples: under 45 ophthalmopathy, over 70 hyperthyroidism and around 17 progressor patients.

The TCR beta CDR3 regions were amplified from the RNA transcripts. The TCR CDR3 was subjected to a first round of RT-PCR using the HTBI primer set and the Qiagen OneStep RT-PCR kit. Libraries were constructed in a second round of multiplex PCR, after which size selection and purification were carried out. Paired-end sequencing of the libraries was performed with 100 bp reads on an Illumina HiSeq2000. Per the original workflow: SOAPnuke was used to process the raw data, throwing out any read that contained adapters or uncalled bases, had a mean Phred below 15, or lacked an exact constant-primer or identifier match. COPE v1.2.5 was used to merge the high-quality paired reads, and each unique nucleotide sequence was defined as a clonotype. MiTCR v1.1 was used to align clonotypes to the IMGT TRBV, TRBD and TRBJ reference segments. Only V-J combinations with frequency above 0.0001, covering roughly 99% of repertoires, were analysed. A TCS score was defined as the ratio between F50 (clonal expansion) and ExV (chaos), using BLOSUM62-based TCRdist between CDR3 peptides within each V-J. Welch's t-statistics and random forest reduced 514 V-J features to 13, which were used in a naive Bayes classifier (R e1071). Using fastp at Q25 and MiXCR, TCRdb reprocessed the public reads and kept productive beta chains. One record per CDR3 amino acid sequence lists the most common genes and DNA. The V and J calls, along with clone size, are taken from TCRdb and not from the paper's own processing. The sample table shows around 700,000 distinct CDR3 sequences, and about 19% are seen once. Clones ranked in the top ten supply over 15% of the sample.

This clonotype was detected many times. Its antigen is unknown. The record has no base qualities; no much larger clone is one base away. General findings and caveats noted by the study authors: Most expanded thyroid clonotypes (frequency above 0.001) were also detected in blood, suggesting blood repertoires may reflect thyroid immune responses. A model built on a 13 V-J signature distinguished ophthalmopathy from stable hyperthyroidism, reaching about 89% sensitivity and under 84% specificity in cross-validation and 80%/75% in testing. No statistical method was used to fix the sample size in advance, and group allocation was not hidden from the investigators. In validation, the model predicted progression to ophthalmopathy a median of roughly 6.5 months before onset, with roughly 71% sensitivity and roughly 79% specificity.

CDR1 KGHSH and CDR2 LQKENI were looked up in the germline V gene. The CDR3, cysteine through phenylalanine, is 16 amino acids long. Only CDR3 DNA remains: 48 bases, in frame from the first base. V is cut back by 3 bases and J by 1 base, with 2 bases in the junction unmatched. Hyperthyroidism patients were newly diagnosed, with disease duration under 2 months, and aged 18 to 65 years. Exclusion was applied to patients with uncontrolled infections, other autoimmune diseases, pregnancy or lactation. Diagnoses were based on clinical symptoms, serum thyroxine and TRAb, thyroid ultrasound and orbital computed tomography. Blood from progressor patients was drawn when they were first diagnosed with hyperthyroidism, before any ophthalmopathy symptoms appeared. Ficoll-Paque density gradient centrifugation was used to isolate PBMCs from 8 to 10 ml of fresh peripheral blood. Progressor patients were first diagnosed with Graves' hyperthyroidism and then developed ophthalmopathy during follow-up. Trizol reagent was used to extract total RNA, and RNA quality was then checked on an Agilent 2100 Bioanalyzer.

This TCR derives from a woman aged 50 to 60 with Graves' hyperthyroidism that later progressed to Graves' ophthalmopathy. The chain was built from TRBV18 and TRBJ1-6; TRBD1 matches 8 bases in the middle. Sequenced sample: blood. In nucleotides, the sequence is TGTGCCAGCTCACCCAGACAGGGGTCCTATAATTCACCCCTCCACTTT. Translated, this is CASSPRQGSYNSPLHF. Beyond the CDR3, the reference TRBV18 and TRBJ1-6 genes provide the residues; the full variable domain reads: NAGVMQNPRHLVRRRGQEARLRCSPMKGHSHVYWYRQLPEEGLKFMVYLQKENIIDESGMPKERFSAEFPKEGPSILRIQQVVRGDSAAYFCASSPRQGSYNSPLHFGNGTRLTVT.